The 5 T cell receptor beta chains below come from one sample, sequenced in a study of T cells in tumors after PD-1 blockade. Using immunoSEQ multiplex PCR, the repertoire was profiled, and TCRdb retains in-frame clones only, with some absent. This repertoire shows approximately 45,000 clones, around four fifths found once; its top ten account for 7.5% to 9.5%. Source: PBMCs, taken before anti-PD-1 therapy. All receptors come from a human donor with advanced basal cell or squamous cell carcinoma (not recorded which).

This chain links TRBV23-1 with TRBJ2-3, with D uncertain. TRBV23-1 is designated an ORF whose function remains uncertain. Trimming took 2 bases from V and 0 from J, leaving 9 bases between them. This CDR3 spans 15 amino acids. The CDR3 region is CASSQNSGSTDTQYF. The CDR3 bases are TGCGCCAGCAGTCAAAATTCTGGAAGCACAGATACGCAGTATTTT.

The chain joins TRBV11-3 to TRBJ2-5; D gene ambiguous. The germline V and J ends were trimmed by 1 base and 0 bases, with 6 bases remaining between them. CDR3 length: 14 residues. Germline-derived CDR1 and CDR2 are SGHNT and YENEEA. The CDR3 region has the DNA TGTGCCAGCAGCTTAGGACGCTACCAAGAGACCCAGTACTTC. Amino acids: CASSLGRYQETQYF.

The chain carries TRBV6-1 and TRBJ1-1, with 10 bases fitting TRBD1. Trimming at V came to 2 bases and at J to 6 bases, leaving 6 bases not matched to a gene. The CDR3 has 15 amino acids. Per the germline V gene, CDR1 is MNHNS and CDR2 is SASEGT. CDR3 amino acids: CASSENAGTGAEAFF. Written as DNA, the CDR3 is TGTGCCAGCAGTGAAAATGCCGGGACAGGGGCTGAAGCTTTCTTT.

The V gene is TRBV5-1, the J gene TRBJ2-7; D is perhaps TRBD2 (6 bases). Germline CDR1 and CDR2: SGHRS and YFSETQ. The length of the CDR3 is 16 residues. Trimming stripped 6 bases from V and 5 bases from J, with 24 bases between. The CDR3 here is CASNWGTGTPGNEQYF. CDR3 nucleotides: TGCGCCAGCAACTGGGGGACTGGGACCCCAGGAAACGAGCAGTACTTC.

The chain recombines TRBV6-5 with TRBJ2-2; no definite D call. V dropped 2 bases and J dropped 6 bases, with 16 bases sitting between them. Per the germline V gene, CDR1 is MNHEY and CDR2 is SVGAGI. CDR3 length: 16 amino acids. CDR3 nucleotide sequence: TGTGCCAGCAGTTACCAGTCCTCCCGCCAATCCGGGGAGCTGTTTTTT. It specifies CASSYQSSRQSGELFF.